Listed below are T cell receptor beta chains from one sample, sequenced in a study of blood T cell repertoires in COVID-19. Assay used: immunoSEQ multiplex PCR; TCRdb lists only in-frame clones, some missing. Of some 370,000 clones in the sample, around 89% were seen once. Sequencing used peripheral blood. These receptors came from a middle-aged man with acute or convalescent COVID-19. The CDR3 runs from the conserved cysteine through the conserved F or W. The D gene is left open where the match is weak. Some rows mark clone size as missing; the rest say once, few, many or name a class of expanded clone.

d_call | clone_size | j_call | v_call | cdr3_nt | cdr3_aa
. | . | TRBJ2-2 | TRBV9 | TGTGCCAGCAACCCTTCCCGGCGGGCCGGGGAGCTGTTTTTT | CASNPSRRAGELFF
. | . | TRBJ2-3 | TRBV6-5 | TGTGCCAGCATCAGGGGCCGAGATACGCAGTATTTT | CASIRGRDTQYF
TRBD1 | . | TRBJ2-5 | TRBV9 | TGTGCCAGCAGCGTAGATCCAGGGGGCTTAGAGACCCAGTACTTC | CASSVDPGGLETQYF
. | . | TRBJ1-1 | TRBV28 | TGTGCCAGCAGATACAGGGTTGCAGCTTTCTTT | CASRYRVAAFF
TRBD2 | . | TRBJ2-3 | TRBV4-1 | TGCGCCAGCAGCCAAGAGCATCCTAGCGGGGGGCGTGCAGATACGCAGTATTTT | CASSQEHPSGGRADTQYF
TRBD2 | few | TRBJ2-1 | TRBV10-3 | TGTGCCATCAGTGAGACTAGCGGGAGCAGGAGGGGCAATGAGCAGTTCTTC | CAISETSGSRRGNEQFF
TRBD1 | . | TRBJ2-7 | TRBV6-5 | TGTGCCAGCGGGACAGTCACCATCTACGAGCAGTACTTC | CASGTVTIYEQYF
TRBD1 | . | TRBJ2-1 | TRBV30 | TGTGCCTGGAGTGTATGGACAGGCACCTACAATGAGCAGTTCTTC | CAWSVWTGTYNEQFF
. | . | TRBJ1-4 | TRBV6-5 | TGTGCCAGCAGTTACGGAGCTGAAAAACTGTTTTTT | CASSYGAEKLFF
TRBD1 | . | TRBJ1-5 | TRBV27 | TGTGCCACCGGGGACAGGCGGGGTCAGCCCCAGCATTTT | CATGDRRGQPQHF
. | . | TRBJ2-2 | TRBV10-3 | TGTGCCATCAGTGAGTCGACACAGGGAGCCGGGGAGCTGTTTTTT | CAISESTQGAGELFF
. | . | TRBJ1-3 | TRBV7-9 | TGTGCCAGCAGCTTAGTTAGCTCTGGAAACACCATATATTTT | CASSLVSSGNTIYF
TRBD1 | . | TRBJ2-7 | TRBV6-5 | TGTGCCAGCAGAGGACAGGACTCCTACGAGCAGTACTTC | CASRGQDSYEQYF
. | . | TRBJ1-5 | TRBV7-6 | TGTGCCAGCAGCTTACAGAATCAGCCCCAGCATTTT | CASSLQNQPQHF
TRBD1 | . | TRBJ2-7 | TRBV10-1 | TGCCCTGGGGCCAAGGGGGCGTGGGAGCAGTACTTC | CPGAKGAWEQYF
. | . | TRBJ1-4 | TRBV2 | TGTGCCAGCAGCGACACAGGGTATCTTGAAAAACTGTTTTTT | CASSDTGYLEKLFF